The rows below give T cell receptor beta chains drawn from one sample of a study of cytomegalovirus exposure and HLA in healthy donors. Sequencing was performed with immunoSEQ multiplex PCR; in TCRdb, only in-frame clones are kept and a portion is missing. The data show about 150,000 clones, roughly 90% seen once. The sequencing input was PBMCs. The receptors here all came from a man aged 18 to 30 in good health and CMV-seropositive. CDR3s include the opening cysteine and the closing phenylalanine or tryptophan. Fields, in order: D gene, clone size, V gene, J gene, CDR3 length, CDR3 DNA, CDR3 protein. A D gene is named only where the DNA matches it firmly. Clone size is given for some rows only: seen once, a few or many times, or a class if the clone is expanded.

TRBD2,-,TRBV27,TRBJ2-3,16,TGTGCCAGCAGTTGGGGCGGGGGGGCCATAGCAGATACGCAGTATTTT,CASSWGGGAIADTQYF
TRBD2,-,TRBV11-2,TRBJ2-2,16,TGTGCCAGCAGAGTAGCGGGCAGGCCGAACACCGGGGAGCTGTTTTTT,CASRVAGRPNTGELFF
TRBD1,-,TRBV6-5,TRBJ2-7,15,TGTGCCAGCAGTTACTCCGGACAGGCGATATACGAGCAGTACTTC,CASSYSGQAIYEQYF
TRBD1,-,TRBV2,TRBJ1-3,15,TGTGCCAGCAGTCGGGACAGAAACTCTGGAAACACCATATATTTT,CASSRDRNSGNTIYF
TRBD1,-,TRBV5-4,TRBJ2-3,15,TGTGCCAGCAGCTTCCGGGACAGTTACACAGATACGCAGTATTTT,CASSFRDSYTDTQYF
-,-,TRBV10-3,TRBJ1-1,14,TGTGCCATCAGTTACGATAACAGGAACACTGAAGCTTTCTTT,CAISYDNRNTEAFF
TRBD1,once,TRBV27,TRBJ2-5,13,TGTGCCAGCAGTCAGGGGGCTCAAGAGACCCAGTACTTC,CASSQGAQETQYF
TRBD2,-,TRBV18,TRBJ2-5,15,TGTGCCAGCTCACCTGGACTAGCGGGGAAAGAGACCCAGTACTTC,CASSPGLAGKETQYF
TRBD1,-,TRBV6-5,TRBJ1-6,15,TGTGCCAGCAGGCGACAGGGGGCGCGTGGTTCACCCCTCCACTTT,CASRRQGARGSPLHF
-,-,TRBV7-3,TRBJ2-1,15,TGTGCCAGCAGCCCCCGCAAGAGCTCCTACAATGAGCAGTTCTTC,CASSPRKSSYNEQFF
TRBD2,-,TRBV29-1,TRBJ2-5,15,TGCAGCGTCGTTACTAGCGGGAGGCCCCAAGAGACCCAGTACTTC,CSVVTSGRPQETQYF
TRBD2,-,TRBV9,TRBJ2-1,15,TGTGCCAGCAGCGTGGGACTAGCGGAGTACAATGAGCAGTTCTTC,CASSVGLAEYNEQFF
TRBD2,-,TRBV19,TRBJ2-3,17,TGTGCCAGTAGCCCGCGCGGGGAAGCGGGGGGTGGAGATACGCAGTATTTT,CASSPRGEAGGGDTQYF
TRBD2,-,TRBV11-2,TRBJ2-3,17,TGTGCCAGCAGCTTAGGATGGCCTAGCGGGGGCACAGATACGCAGTATTTT,CASSLGWPSGGTDTQYF
TRBD1,once,TRBV7-6,TRBJ2-7,15,TGTGCCAGCAGCTCGGGACAGGGGACTTTCTACGAGCAGTACTTC,CASSSGQGTFYEQYF
TRBD2,-,TRBV5-1,TRBJ2-7,15,TGCGCCAGCAGCTTGGTCGAGCGGGGAGCCTACGAGCAGTACTTC,CASSLVERGAYEQYF
TRBD2,-,TRBV30,TRBJ2-3,18,TGTGCCTGGAGTGTAAGGTATGGCCTAGCGGGGCTCACAGATACGCAGTATTTT,CAWSVRYGLAGLTDTQYF
TRBD2,-,TRBV19,TRBJ2-1,15,TGTGCCAGTAGTATACTAGCGGGACTAGGCAATGAGCAGTTCTTC,CASSILAGLGNEQFF
TRBD1,-,TRBV7-2,TRBJ2-7,16,TGTGCCAGCAGCTTAGCCGCCGGGACAGCCCAACGCGAGCAGTACTTC,CASSLAAGTAQREQYF
-,-,TRBV4-1,TRBJ1-5,17,TGCGCCAGCAGCCAAAAGGAAGGGCAGGGGCTTCGGCAGCCCCAGCATTTT,CASSQKEGQGLRQPQHF
TRBD2,-,TRBV15,TRBJ2-7,15,TGTGCCACCAGCACAAGGGCGGGGGGGCTCTACGAGCAGTACTTC,CATSTRAGGLYEQYF
-,-,TRBV4-1,TRBJ2-2,14,TGCGCCAGCAGCACTCCCAGAGGCACCGGGGAGCTGTTTTTT,CASSTPRGTGELFF
-,-,TRBV5-1,TRBJ2-7,13,TGCGCCAGCAGGTCACAGGTAGCAAACGAGCAGTACTTC,CASRSQVANEQYF
-,-,TRBV5-4,TRBJ1-1,13,TGTGCCAGCAGCTCGGGACAGAACACTGAAGCTTTCTTT,CASSSGQNTEAFF
TRBD2,-,TRBV30,TRBJ2-2,14,TGTGCCTGGAGTGGGACTAGCGTCACCGGGGAGCTGTTTTTT,CAWSGTSVTGELFF
TRBD1,-,TRBV4-1,TRBJ2-1,14,TGCGCCAGCAGCCGAGGACAGGCTGGGGGTGAGCAGTTCTTC,CASSRGQAGGEQFF
-,-,TRBV7-2,TRBJ1-5,15,TGTGCCAGCAGCTGGGGGGGGGCAGGCAATCAGCCCCAGCATTTT,CASSWGGAGNQPQHF
TRBD1,-,TRBV6-6,TRBJ1-5,14,TGTGCCAGCAGGGGGGACAGGGTGCACCAGCCCCAGCATTTT,CASRGDRVHQPQHF
TRBD1,-,TRBV4-3,TRBJ1-2,16,TGCGCCAGCAGCCAAGGACTTAGGGACAGCAACTATGGCTACACCTTC,CASSQGLRDSNYGYTF
-,-,TRBV14,TRBJ2-3,16,TGTGCCAGCAGCCAAGAACGGGGAAGCAACACAGATACGCAGTATTTT,CASSQERGSNTDTQYF
-,-,TRBV7-2,TRBJ1-4,16,TGTGCCAGCAGCTTAGCAATAAGTGGGGGCGATGAAAAACTGTTTTTT,CASSLAISGGDEKLFF
-,-,TRBV25-1,TRBJ2-2,14,TGTGCCAGCAGTGCCAGCGGAAGCACCGGGGAGCTGTTTTTT,CASSASGSTGELFF
-,once,TRBV4-3,TRBJ2-5,14,TGCGCCAGCAGCCGAGAGGGGCAGGGGGAGACCCAGTACTTC,CASSREGQGETQYF
-,-,TRBV11-2,TRBJ2-5,16,TGTGCCAGCAGCTTAGGGGGCCCACTTGGAGGGGAGACCCAGTACTTC,CASSLGGPLGGETQYF
TRBD2,-,TRBV6-5,TRBJ2-3,16,TGTGCCAGCAGTTACACCCCGGGGGGTCGGGCAGATACGCAGTATTTT,CASSYTPGGRADTQYF
-,few,TRBV18,TRBJ1-5,17,TGTGCCAGCTCACCACCTGGTCCAGGGCGAAGCAATCAGCCCCAGCATTTT,CASSPPGPGRSNQPQHF
-,-,TRBV7-9,TRBJ2-4,18,TGTGCCAGCAGCTTCGAACGGGGACCGGGGAGGGCCAAAAACATTCAGTACTTC,CASSFERGPGRAKNIQYF
-,-,TRBV19,TRBJ1-5,18,TGTGCCAGTAGTCCCCCGGTGAACGGGTTTTATAGCAATCAGCCCCAGCATTTT,CASSPPVNGFYSNQPQHF
-,-,TRBV7-2,TRBJ2-5,12,TGTGCCAGCCTCGGGGGGCAAAAGACCCAGTACTTC,CASLGGQKTQYF
-,-,TRBV9,TRBJ1-2,14,TGTGCCAGCAGCGTAGGGGGGGAAATCTATGGCTACACCTTC,CASSVGGEIYGYTF
TRBD1,-,TRBV6-5,TRBJ2-7,15,TGTGCCAGCAGGCATACAGGGGCGTCATCCTACGAGCAGTACTTC,CASRHTGASSYEQYF